The 5 T cell receptor beta chains below come from one sample, sequenced in a study of shared clonotypes between healthy human individuals. Produced via immunoSEQ multiplex PCR; TCRdb's table is partial and in-frame only. This sample has about 2.5 million clones, with about 90% found just once. Input material: naive CD4+ T cells from PBMCs. Documented subset: CD45RA+ positively selected. These TCRs come from a man in his late teens or twenties in good health. Some clones in this sample may be carry-over from other donors' samples.

This clone was counted a few times. This chain uses TRBV5-4 with TRBJ1-5; D is uncertain. V was pared by 3 bases and J by 7 bases, with 5 bases between. The CDR3 sequence is 11 residues long. Germline values: CDR1 SGHNT, CDR2 YYREEE (reference sequence). CDR3 sequence: CASSSGQPQHF. The CDR3 region has the DNA TGTGCCAGCAGCTCCGGACAGCCCCAGCATTTT. The entire variable domain, with the rest obtained from reference TRBV5-4 and TRBJ1-5, is as follows: ETGVTQSPTHLIKTRGQQVTLRCSSQSGHNTVSWYQQALGQGPQFIFQYYREEENGRGNFPPRFSGLQFPNYSSELNVNALELDDSALYLCASSSGQPQHFGDGTRLSIL.

The chain joins TRBV2 to TRBJ1-5; D gene ambiguous. CDR1 and CDR2 from the germline V gene are SNHLY and FYNNEI. With 2 bases removed from V and 7 bases from J, the gap between germline ends came to 12 bases. The CDR3 contains 14 residues. The CDR3, as DNA: TGTGCCAGCAGTGAAACCGGGGTTCCACAGCCCCAGCATTTT. Amino acids: CASSETGVPQPQHF.

Worth noting for this clone: This sample includes further DNA sequences coding for the same CDR3. The rearrangement uses TRBV18 and TRBJ2-7; no reliable D call. The V gene lost 3 bases and the J gene lost 2 bases, with 11 bases spanning the gap. The CDR3 runs 14 residues. Germline CDR1 and CDR2: KGHSH and LQKENI. CDR3 loop: CASSPPGIPYEQYF. The CDR3 region has the DNA TGTGCCAGCTCACCTCCCGGCATCCCCTACGAGCAGTACTTC.

The chain is built from TRBV11-3 and TRBJ1-1; D may be TRBD1 (5 bases). The germline CDR1 and CDR2 sequences are SGHNT and YENEEA. V shed 0 bases and J shed 4 bases, with 12 bases lying between them. The CDR3 extends over 15 amino acids. Here the CDR3 reads CASSLDRARGTEAFF. CDR3 in DNA: TGTGCCAGCAGCTTAGACAGGGCTAGGGGCACTGAAGCTTTCTTT.

Worth noting for this clone: Other DNA sequences in this sample translate to the same CDR3. The chain employs TRBV7-6 and TRBJ2-3, with 9 bases lining up with TRBD2. The V gene end was trimmed by 3 bases and the J gene end by 4 bases; junction bases not matched to a gene: 2. Germline loops: CDR1 SGHVS, CDR2 FNYEAQ. The CDR3 contains 14 residues. The CDR3 DNA sequence: TGTGCCAGCAGCTTGGGACTAGCATCAGATACGCAGTATTTT. This gives the protein CASSLGLASDTQYF.